These T cell receptor beta chains were read from a single sample in a study of prognosis after radiotherapy for stage I lung cancer. In TCRdb, the multiplex PCR reads were re-called with MiXCR into one record per CDR3 protein. The sample lists about 12,000 distinct CDR3 sequences; 54% were seen once. This material consisted of PBMCs, taken before or after stereotactic body radiation therapy (not recorded which). These receptors came from a donor over 45 with non-small cell lung cancer. Each CDR3 is given with its conserved first and last residue. A D gene is named only where the DNA matches it firmly. Size values are once, few and many counts, or a class for expanded clones, and some rows have none.

clone_size cdr3_length d_call j_call v_call cdr3_aa cdr3_nt
few 13 NA TRBJ2-7 TRBV5-6 CASSFSSHYEQYF TGTGCCAGCAGCTTTTCTAGCCACTACGAGCAGTACTTC
NA 17 TRBD2 TRBJ2-1 TRBV7-9 CASSLVGLAGGLNEQFF TGTGCCAGCAGCTTAGTGGGACTAGCGGGAGGCCTCAATGAGCAGTTCTTC
many 16 NA TRBJ2-3 TRBV5-4 CASSLDLTGGTDTQYF TGTGCCAGCAGCTTGGACCTGACAGGCGGTACAGATACGCAGTATTTT
once 13 TRBD1 TRBJ1-6 TRBV5-1 CASTPGGSSPLHF TGCGCCAGCACTCCAGGGGGTAGTTCACCCCTCCACTTT
NA 14 NA TRBJ1-6 TRBV9 CASSVGTAHSPLHF TGTGCCAGCAGCGTAGGGACTGCTCATTCACCCCTCCACTTT
NA 19 NA TRBJ1-2 TRBV11-3 CASSSTSQGPGRVNYGYTF TGTGCCAGCAGCTCCACTTCCCAGGGGCCCGGGCGGGTTAACTATGGCTACACCTTC
NA 15 NA TRBJ2-2 TRBV19 CASSIMAGATGDLFF TGTGCCAGTAGTATAATGGCAGGGGCCACCGGTGATCTGTTTTTT
many 12 NA TRBJ1-1 TRBV6-1 CASPTETVEAFF TGTGCCAGCCCCACGGAGACAGTTGAAGCTTTCTTT
NA 13 TRBD2 TRBJ2-5 TRBV27 CASTSGSSETQYF TGTGCCAGCACTAGCGGGAGTTCGGAGACCCAGTACTTC
many 14 NA TRBJ2-5 TRBV20-1 CSARDGAAQETQYF TGCAGTGCTAGAGATGGGGCAGCTCAAGAGACCCAGTACTTC
many 14 NA TRBJ1-4 TRBV20-1 CSAEASGRAEKLFF TGCAGTGCCGAAGCTAGTGGGAGGGCTGAAAAACTGTTTTTT
NA 14 NA TRBJ1-2 TRBV19 CANSIDLSSSGYTF TGTGCCAATAGTATAGATCTGTCGAGTAGTGGCTACACCTTC
NA 12 NA TRBJ2-7 TRBV7-9 CAIGSDSYDQYF TGTGCCATCGGGTCTGACAGTTACGATCAGTACTTC
NA 14 NA TRBJ2-1 TRBV7-3 CASSSGGRYNEQFF TGTGCCAGCAGCTCCGGGGGTCGCTACAATGAGCAGTTCTTC
NA 11 NA TRBJ1-2 TRBV20-1 CSASRTTTVTF TGCAGTGCTAGCCGGACAACCACGGTCACCTTC
NA 17 NA TRBJ1-2 TRBV28 CASSPPRQDRSIYGYTF TGTGCCAGCAGTCCCCCAAGACAGGACCGTTCCATTTATGGCTACACCTTC
NA 15 NA TRBJ2-1 TRBV19 CASSIYGNLYNEHFF TGTGCCAGTAGTATATACGGGAATTTGTACAATGAGCATTTCTTC
NA 15 TRBD2 TRBJ2-1 TRBV11-3 CASSSIAGGRDEQFF TGTGCCAGCAGCTCGATAGCGGGAGGGCGCGATGAGCAGTTCTTC
NA 16 NA TRBJ2-7 TRBV19 CASSSIGRSKNYEQYF TGTGCCAGTAGTTCGATTGGACGGAGCAAGAACTACGAGCAGTACTTC
many 16 TRBD2 TRBJ2-1 TRBV19 CASSMMGREGHDEQFF TGTGCCAGTAGTATGATGGGGCGGGAGGGCCACGATGAGCAGTTCTTC